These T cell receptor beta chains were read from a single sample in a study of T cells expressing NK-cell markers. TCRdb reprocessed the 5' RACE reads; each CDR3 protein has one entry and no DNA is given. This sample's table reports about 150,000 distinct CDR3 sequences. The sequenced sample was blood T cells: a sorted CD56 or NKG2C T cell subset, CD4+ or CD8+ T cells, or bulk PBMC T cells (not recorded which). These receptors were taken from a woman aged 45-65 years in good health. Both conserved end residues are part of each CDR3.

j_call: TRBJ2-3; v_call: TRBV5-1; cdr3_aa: CASTPGTSGTGTQYF
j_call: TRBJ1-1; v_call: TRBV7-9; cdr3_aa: CASSPGGGEAFF
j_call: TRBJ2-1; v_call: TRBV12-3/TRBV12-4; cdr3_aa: CASSSRGTSGREQFF
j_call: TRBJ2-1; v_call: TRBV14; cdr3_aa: CASSQQAGEVNEQFF
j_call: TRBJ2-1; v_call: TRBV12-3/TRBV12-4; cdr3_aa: CASSLLPGGVNEQFF
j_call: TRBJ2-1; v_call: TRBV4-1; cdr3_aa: CASSQAGTSGINYREQFF
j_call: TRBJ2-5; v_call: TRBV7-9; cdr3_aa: CASSRVETQETQYF
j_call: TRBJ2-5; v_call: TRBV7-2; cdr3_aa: CASSFTSDQETQYF
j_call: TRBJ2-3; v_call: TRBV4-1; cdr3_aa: CASSQRPRAGGTDTQYF
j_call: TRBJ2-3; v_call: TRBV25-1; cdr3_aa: CASSDEERSALDTQYF
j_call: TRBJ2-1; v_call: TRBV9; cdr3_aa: CASTRALDNEQFF
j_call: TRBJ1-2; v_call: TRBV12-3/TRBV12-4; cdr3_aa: CASSQLPPNGYTF
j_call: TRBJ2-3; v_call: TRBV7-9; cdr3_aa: CASSPPQGASADTQYF
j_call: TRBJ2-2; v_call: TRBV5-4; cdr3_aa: CASSWGDVSNTGELFF
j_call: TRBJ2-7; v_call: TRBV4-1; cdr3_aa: CASSRLLAGDYEQYF
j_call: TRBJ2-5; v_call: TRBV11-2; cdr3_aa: CASKSLASGRRETQYF
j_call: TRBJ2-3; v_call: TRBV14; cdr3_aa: CASSQDMTVLAGTDTQYF
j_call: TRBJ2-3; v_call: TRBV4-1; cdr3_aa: CASSPIGTGGTDTQYF
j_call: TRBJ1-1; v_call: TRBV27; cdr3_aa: CASSLKSGGEAFF
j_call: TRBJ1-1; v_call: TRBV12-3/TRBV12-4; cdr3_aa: CASDRQGNTEAFF
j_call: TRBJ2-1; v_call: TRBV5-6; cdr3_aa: CASSPSISGWGNEQFF
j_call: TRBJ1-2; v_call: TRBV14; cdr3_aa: CASSQDNDVNYGYTF
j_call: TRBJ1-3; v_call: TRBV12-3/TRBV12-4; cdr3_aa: CASRRGGRNTIYF
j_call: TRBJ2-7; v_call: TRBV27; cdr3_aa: CASSLGQDYEQYF
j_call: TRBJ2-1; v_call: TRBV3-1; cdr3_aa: CASSRPLAGSDEQFF
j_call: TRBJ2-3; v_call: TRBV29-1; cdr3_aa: CSVEGPWSTDTQYF
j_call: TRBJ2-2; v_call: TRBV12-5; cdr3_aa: CETGTGKRGELFF
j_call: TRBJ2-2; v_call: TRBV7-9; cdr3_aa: CASSLAQMNTGELFF
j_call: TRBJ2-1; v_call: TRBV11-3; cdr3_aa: CASTWRDYYNEQFF
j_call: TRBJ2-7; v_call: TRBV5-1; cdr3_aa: CASNSGVDEQYF
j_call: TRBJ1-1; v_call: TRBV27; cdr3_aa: CASSLIGDGGTEAFF
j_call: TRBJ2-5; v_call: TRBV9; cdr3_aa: CASSPASGTGETQYF
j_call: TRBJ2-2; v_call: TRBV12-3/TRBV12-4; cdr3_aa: CASSPTSTGELFF
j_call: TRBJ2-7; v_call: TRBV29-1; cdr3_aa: CSVNRGRGHEQYF
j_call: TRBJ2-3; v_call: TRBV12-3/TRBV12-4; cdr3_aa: CASAERTDTQYF
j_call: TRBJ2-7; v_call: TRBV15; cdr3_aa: CATSRDAQGARFPYEQYF
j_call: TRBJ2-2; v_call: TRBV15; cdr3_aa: CATGLAGGANTGELFF
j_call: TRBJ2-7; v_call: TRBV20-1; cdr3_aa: CSATDYSYEQYF
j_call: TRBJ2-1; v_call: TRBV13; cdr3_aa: CASSGRSGSNEQFF
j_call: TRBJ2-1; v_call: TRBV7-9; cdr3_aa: CASSSQGDWNNEQFF